This T cell receptor beta chain was recovered during a study of blood T cell repertoires in COVID-19. Study-level background: PBMCs, B-cell-depleted T cells, or T cells provided the cDNA or gDNA that made up the material.

Participants, roughly 18 to 90 years old, spanned more than 20 US areas. Recovered status applied to Cohort 3 donors who had two consecutive negative PCRs. It also applied to those with clearance or with symptom resolution. The CDR3 extends over 15 amino acids. The germline CDR1 and CDR2 sequences are SGDLS and YYNGEE. V lost 5 bases to trimming and J lost 4 bases; unmatched junction nucleotides: 7. As originally analysed: The assay estimated nucleated cells by amplifying reference gene primers. Sequencing used immunoSEQ multiplex PCR; TCRdb keeps in-frame clones, though not all of them. Clone size and V and J calls were adopted from that table, with D and trimming inferred from the DNA. The top ten clones hold approximately 0.7% of a sample with approximately 490,000 clones, about nine tenths of them seen once.

The chain recombines TRBV9 with TRBJ2-2; 8 bases match TRBD1. The clonotype comes from a woman between 18 and 29 years old who had recovered from COVID-19. Sequenced input: PBMCs or T cells enriched from blood (not recorded which). CDR3 protein: CASSSGTGFTGELFF. The CDR3 DNA is TGTGCCAGCAGTAGTGGGACAGGATTCACCGGGGAGCTGTTTTTT.